The T cell receptor (beta chain) under discussion was sequenced for a study of blood T cells in healthy people across ages. As to this clonotype: The antigen remains unidentified.

Sample-barcoded 5' priming and a J-beta primer mix drove a second PCR of about 6 to 12 cycles. TCRdb passed the 5' RACE reads through MiXCR, listing each CDR3 protein once. Among hundreds of thousands of distinct CDR3 sequences listed, around a quarter were seen once. Study findings and constraints: PBMCs were not sorted, which prevented a conclusive comparison of naive versus antigen-experienced cells.

Germline V CDR1 and CDR2: SGHTA, FQGNSA. V was trimmed by 1 base and J by 4 bases, leaving 19 bases between them. The CDR3 runs 17 residues. The same sample was also studied in work on T cells of mothers and their children. Per that paper: Each mother gave over 9.5 million TCR beta CDR3 reads; each child, around 2.8 million.

This clonotype was sampled from a boy younger than 18 in good health. The sequencing sample was made of blood. The rearrangement joins TRBV7-2 to TRBJ1-2, with D tentatively TRBD1 (6 bases). The CDR3, as DNA: TGTGCCAGCAGCTTAGGAGCGACTAGGAGGACAGTCTATGGCTACACCTTC. Its translation is CASSLGATRRTVYGYTF.